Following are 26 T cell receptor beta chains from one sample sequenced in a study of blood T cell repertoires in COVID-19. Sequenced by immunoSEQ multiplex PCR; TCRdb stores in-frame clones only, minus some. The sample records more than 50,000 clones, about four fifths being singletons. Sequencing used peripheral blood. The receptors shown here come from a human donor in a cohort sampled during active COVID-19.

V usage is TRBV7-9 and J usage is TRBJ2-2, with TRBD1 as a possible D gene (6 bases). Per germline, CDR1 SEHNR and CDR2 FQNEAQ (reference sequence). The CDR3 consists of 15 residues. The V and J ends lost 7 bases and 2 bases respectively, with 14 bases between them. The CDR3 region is CASTLTGHNTGELFF. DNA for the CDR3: TGTGCCAGCACACTTACGGGACATAACACCGGGGAGCTGTTTTTT. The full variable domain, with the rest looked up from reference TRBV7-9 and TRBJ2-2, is DTGVSQNPRHKITKRGQNVTFRCDPISEHNRLYWYRQTLGQGPEFLTYFQNEAQLEKSRLLSDRFSAERPKGSFSTLEIQRTEQGDSAMYLCASTLTGHNTGELFFGEGSRLTVL.

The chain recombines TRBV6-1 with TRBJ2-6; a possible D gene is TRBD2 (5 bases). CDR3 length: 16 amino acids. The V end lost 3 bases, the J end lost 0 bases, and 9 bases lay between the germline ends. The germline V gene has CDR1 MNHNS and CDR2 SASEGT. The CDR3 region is CASSDLAFSGANVLTF. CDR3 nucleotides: TGTGCCAGCAGTGACCTAGCTTTCTCTGGGGCCAACGTCCTGACTTTC.

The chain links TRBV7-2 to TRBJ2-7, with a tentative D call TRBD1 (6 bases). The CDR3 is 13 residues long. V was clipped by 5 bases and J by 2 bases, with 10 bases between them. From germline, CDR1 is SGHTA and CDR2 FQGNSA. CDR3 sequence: CASSVDRPYEQYF. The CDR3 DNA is TGTGCCAGCAGCGTCGACAGGCCCTACGAGCAGTACTTC.

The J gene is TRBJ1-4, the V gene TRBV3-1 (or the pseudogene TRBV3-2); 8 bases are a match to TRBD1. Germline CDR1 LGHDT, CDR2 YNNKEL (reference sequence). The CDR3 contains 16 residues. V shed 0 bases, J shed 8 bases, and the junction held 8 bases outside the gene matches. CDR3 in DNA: TGTGCCAGCAGCCAAGAGGGGGCAGGGGGCCAAGAAAAACTGTTTTTT. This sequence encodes CASSQEGAGGQEKLFF.

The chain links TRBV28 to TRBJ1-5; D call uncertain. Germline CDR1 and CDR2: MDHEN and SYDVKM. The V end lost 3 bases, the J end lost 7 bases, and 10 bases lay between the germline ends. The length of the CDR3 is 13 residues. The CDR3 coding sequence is TGTGCCAGCAGTTTCAGTTACGGGCAGCCCCAGCATTTT. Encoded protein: CASSFSYGQPQHF. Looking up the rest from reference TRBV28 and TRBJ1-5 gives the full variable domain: DVKVTQSSRYLVKRTGEKVFLECVQDMDHENMFWYRQDPGLGLRLIYFSYDVKMKEKGDIPEGYSVSREKKERFSLILESASTNQTSMYLCASSFSYGQPQHFGDGTRLSIL.

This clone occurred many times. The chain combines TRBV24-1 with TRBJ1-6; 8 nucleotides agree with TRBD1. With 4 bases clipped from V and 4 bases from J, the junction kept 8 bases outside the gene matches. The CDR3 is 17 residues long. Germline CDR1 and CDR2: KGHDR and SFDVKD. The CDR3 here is CATSDCVGDRYNSPLHF. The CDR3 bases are TGTGCCACCAGTGACTGCGTAGGGGACAGGTATAATTCACCCCTCCACTTT.

The CDR3 DNA sequence: TGTGCCAGCAGCCTTAGGGGGTGGGGGACAGGTACCAACGAGCAGTACTTC. Its protein is CASSLRGWGTGTNEQYF. The chain is built from TRBV7-2 and TRBJ2-7; 8 bases map to TRBD1. Looked up from germline, CDR1 is SGHTA and CDR2 is FQGNSA. This CDR3 comprises 17 residues. Trimming cost V 5 bases and J 5 bases; bases outside gene matches: 17.

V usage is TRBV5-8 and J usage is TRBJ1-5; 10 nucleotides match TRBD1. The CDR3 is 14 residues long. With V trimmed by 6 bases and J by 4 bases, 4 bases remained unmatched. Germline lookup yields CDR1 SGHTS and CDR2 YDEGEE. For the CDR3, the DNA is TGTGCCAGCACCCGGACAGGGGGTAATCAGCCCCAGCATTTT. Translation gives CASTRTGGNQPQHF.

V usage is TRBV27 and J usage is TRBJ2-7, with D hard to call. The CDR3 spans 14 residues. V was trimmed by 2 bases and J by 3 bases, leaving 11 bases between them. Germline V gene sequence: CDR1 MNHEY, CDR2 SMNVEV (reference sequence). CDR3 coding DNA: TGTGCCAGCAGTTTAACTGGCGGTAACTACGAGCAGTACTTC. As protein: CASSLTGGNYEQYF.

CDR3 sequence reads: CASSQLAGGPEEQFF. CDR3 coding DNA: TGTGCCAGTAGCCAATTAGCGGGAGGGCCTGAGGAGCAGTTCTTC. This chain links TRBV19 with TRBJ2-1; 11 bases are a match to TRBD2. The V segment lost 6 bases and the J segment 10 bases; nucleotides outside the gene matches: 11. The germline V gene has CDR1 LNHDA and CDR2 SQIVND (reference sequence). This CDR3 region has 15 residues.

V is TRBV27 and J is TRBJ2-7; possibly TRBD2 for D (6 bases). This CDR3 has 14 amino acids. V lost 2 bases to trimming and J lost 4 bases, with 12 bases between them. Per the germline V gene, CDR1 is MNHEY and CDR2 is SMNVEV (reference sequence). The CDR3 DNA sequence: TGTGCCAGCAGTTTAAAACCCAGCGGGTACGAGCAGTACTTC. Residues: CASSLKPSGYEQYF.

The CDR3 coding sequence is TGTGCCAGTAGTATGGGGGCTCACTCCTACGAGCAGTACTTC. Its translation: CASSMGAHSYEQYF. The chain links TRBV19 to TRBJ2-7; TRBD1 is a possible D gene (6 bases). Looked up from germline, CDR1 is LNHDA and CDR2 is SQIVND (reference sequence). The CDR3 contains 14 residues. Trimming took off 3 bases at V and 0 bases at J, with 9 bases between the two ends.

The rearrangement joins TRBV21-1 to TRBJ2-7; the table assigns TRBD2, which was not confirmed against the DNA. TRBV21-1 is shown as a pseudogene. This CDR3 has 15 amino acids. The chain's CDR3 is CASSRETGNIYEQYF. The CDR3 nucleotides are TGTGCCAGCAGCAGGGAAACGGGAAACATCTACGAGCAGTACTTC.

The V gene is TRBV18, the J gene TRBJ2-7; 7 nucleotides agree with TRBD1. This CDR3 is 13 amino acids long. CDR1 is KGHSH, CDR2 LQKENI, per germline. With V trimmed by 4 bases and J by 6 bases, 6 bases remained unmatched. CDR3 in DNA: TGTGCCAGCTCACTAGGACAGGTTGGCGAGCAGTACTTC. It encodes CASSLGQVGEQYF.

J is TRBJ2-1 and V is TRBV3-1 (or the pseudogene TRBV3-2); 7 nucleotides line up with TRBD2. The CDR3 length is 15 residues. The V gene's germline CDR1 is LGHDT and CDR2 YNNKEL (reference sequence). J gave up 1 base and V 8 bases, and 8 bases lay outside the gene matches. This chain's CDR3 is CASGLGGRSYNEQFF. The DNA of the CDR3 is TGTGCCAGCGGATTGGGCGGGAGATCCTACAATGAGCAGTTCTTC.

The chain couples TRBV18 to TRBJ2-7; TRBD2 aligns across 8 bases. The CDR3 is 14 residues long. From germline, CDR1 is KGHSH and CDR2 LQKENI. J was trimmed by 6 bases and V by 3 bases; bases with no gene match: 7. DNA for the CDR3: TGTGCCAGCTCACCTGGGACTAGAGGTTCCGAGCAGTACTTC. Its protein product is CASSPGTRGSEQYF.

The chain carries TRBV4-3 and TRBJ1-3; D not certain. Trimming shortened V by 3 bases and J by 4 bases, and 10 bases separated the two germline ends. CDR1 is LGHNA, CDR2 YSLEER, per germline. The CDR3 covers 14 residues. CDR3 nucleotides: TGCGCCAGCAGCCAGGAGGGTTTCGGAAACACCATATATTTT. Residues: CASSQEGFGNTIYF.

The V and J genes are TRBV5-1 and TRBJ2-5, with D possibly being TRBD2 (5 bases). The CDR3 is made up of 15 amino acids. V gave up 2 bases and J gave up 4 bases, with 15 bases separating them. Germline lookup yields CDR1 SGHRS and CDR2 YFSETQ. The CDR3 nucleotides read TGCGCCAGCAGCTTCCGAGGGAGTTTGGGAGAGACCCAGTACTTC. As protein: CASSFRGSLGETQYF. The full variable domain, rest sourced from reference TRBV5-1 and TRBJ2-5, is KAGVTQTPRYLIKTRGQQVTLSCSPISGHRSVSWYQQTPGQGLQFLFEYFSETQRNKGNFPGRFSGRQFSNSRSEMNVSTLELGDSALYLCASSFRGSLGETQYFGPGTRLLVL.

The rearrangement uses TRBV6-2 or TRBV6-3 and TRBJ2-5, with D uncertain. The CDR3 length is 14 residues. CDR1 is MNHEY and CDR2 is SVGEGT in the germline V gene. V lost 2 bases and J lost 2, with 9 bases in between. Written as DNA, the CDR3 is TGTGCCAGCAGTTACGTAGTGCTGCAAGAGACCCAGTACTTC. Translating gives CASSYVVLQETQYF.

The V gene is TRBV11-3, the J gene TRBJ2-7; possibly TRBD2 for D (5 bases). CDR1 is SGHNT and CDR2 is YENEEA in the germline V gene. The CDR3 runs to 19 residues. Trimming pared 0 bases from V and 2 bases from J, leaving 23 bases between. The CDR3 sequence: CASSLDEVTTSQSPYEQYF. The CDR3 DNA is TGTGCCAGCAGCTTAGACGAAGTGACTACGTCCCAAAGCCCCTACGAGCAGTACTTC.

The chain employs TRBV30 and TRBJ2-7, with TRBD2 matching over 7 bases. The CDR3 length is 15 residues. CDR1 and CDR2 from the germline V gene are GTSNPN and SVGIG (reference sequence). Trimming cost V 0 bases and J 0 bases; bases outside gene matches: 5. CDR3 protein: CAWSVGRTSSYEQYF. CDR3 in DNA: TGTGCCTGGAGTGTAGGCAGGACTAGCTCCTACGAGCAGTACTTC. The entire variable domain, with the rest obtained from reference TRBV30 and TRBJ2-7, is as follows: SQTIHQWPATLVQPVGSPLSLECTVEGTSNPNLYWYRQAAGRGLQLLFYSVGIGQISSEVPQNLSASRPQDRQFILSSKKLLLSDSGFYLCAWSVGRTSSYEQYFGPGTRLTVT.

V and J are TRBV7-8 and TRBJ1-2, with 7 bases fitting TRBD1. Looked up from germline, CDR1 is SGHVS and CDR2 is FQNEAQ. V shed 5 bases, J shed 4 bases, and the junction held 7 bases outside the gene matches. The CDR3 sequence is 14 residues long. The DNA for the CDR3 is TGTGCCAGCAGCGGGGGACAGCGCTTCTATGGCTACACCTTC. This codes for CASSGGQRFYGYTF.

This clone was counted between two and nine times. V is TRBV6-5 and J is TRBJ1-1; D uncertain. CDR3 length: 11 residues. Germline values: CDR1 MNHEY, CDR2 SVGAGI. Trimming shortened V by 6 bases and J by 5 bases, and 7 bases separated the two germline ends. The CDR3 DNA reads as TGTGCCAGCAGGCTACGAACTGAAGCTTTCTTT. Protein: CASRLRTEAFF.

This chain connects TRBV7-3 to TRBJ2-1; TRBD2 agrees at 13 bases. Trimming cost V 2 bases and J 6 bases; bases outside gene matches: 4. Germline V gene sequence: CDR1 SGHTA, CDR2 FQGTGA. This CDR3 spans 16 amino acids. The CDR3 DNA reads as TGTGCCAGCAGCTTAGTAGGGACTAGCGGGATCAATGAGCAGTTCTTC. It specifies CASSLVGTSGINEQFF.

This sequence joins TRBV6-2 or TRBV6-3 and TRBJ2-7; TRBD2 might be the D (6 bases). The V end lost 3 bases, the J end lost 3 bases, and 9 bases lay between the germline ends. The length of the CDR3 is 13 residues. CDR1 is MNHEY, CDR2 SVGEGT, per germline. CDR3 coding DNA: TGTGCCAGCAGTTATTCAGCGGGCTACGAGCAGTACTTC. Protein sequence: CASSYSAGYEQYF.

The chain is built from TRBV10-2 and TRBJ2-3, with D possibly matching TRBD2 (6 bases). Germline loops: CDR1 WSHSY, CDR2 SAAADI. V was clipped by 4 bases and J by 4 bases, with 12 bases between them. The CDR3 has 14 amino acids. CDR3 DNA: TGCGCCAGCAGTGGTACTAGCCGCGCAGATACGCAGTATTTT. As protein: CASSGTSRADTQYF.